This T cell receptor (beta chain) was sequenced in a study of T cell responses to AZD1222 COVID-19 vaccine (dated by TCRdb to the early 2020s). For the wider study: AZD1222 recipients whose second dose came at about 4 weeks and those whose second dose came at about 12 weeks were combined into one group, since spike-specific TCR depth and breadth did not differ between the two schedules. A total of 240 or so trial participants underwent TCR sequencing, of whom 207 had received two doses of AZD1222 and approximately 26 had received two doses of the MenACWY control vaccine. Trial participants were enrolled by age into 18-55, 56-69 and 70-plus year subgroups, with about 150, 28 and 57 TCR-sequenced participants respectively. Results and caveats for the whole study, not just this receptor: Because no day 14 peak-response samples were available, repertoires were characterized only after the peak T cell response. Conclusions about previously exposed vaccinees were limited because only six or seven AZD1222 recipients were SARS-CoV-2 seropositive at baseline. Most participants were white British and females outnumbered males, and the authors suggested that clonal diversity may have been underestimated. The vaccine-associated CD4 TCRs covered the entire spike protein, and the dominant responses fell in regions 160-218 and 743-854. After two AZD1222 doses, spike-specific TCR breadth and depth were significantly higher than at day 0 and than in MenACWY recipients. Reportedly, almost half of the unique spike-specific TCRs recognized epitopes lying outside the regions that are mutated in the B.1.351 and B.1.1.7 variants. In the small 56-69-year group, the increase in depth fell short of significance, most likely because of low power.

Notes on this clone: The antigen this receptor binds is unknown. One base away there is no much larger clone; base qualities are not given.

Explained via the paper, the time point label denotes: baseline before first vaccination. Samples from vaccinated people were obtained from the UK trials COV001 and COV002, which included a single-blind randomized controlled phase 2/3 trial of AZD1222 (ChAdOx1 nCoV-19) in healthy adults. Trial participant PBMC samples were collected at day 0 and day 28 after the second dose for TCRbeta chain sequencing. The germline V gene (reference sequence) provides CDR1 LNHDA and CDR2 SQIVND. Measured from the cysteine to the phenylalanine, the CDR3 is 13 residues long. Just CDR3 DNA is preserved here, 39 bases in frame from base 1. V sheds 5 bases and J sheds 3 bases, leaving 10 bases between their ends. The CDR3 regions of human TCRbeta chains were analyzed by immunosequencing. In the authors' own workflow: TCRs in the repertoires were matched against a reference library of SARS-CoV-2-specific TCRs that had been generated with the MIRA antigen-specificity platform. Breadth meant the fraction of unique TCRs that were SARS-CoV-2-associated, whereas depth meant the fraction of total T cells that were SARS-CoV-2-associated. Using the MIRA data, each spike-specific TCR was assigned both to the spike region to which the TCR was reactive and to a CD4 or CD8 class. Log10-transformed breadth and depth values were compared by one-way ANOVA with Sidak's multiple comparisons tests. Entries here come from immuneACCESS through TCRdb and include only in-frame sequences with V and J called. Some clones fail to appear in such tables; in the studies checked, an unresolved V gene covers under half of the shortfall, and the cause of the remainder is unknown. The V and J calls and clone size come from that table; D and trimming were worked out from the DNA. This sample is represented by tens of thousands of clones; roughly nine tenths of them were singletons. Over 1.2% of the sample rests with the top ten.

This chain joins TRBV19 to TRBJ1-1, with no confidently assigned D gene. This specimen consisted of peripheral blood, obtained on day 0 of AZD1222 vaccination. This receptor was identified in an adult in good health. The CDR3 region has the sequence CASSVLPDTEAFF. Here is the DNA: TGTGCCAGTAGTGTGTTGCCGGACACTGAAGCTTTCTTT.